These T cell receptor beta chains were read from a single sample in a study of blood T cell repertoires in COVID-19. Method: immunoSEQ multiplex PCR; TCRdb's copy keeps in-frame clones and lacks some. Here the sample spans 200,000 to 300,000 clones, around 85% being singletons. Sequenced sample: peripheral blood. All receptors derive from a man aged 45-60 years with COVID-19, enrolled during active disease. Each CDR3 is given with its conserved first and last residue. A D gene is named only where the DNA matches it firmly. Clone sizes are given selectively: once, few, many, or a class where the clone is expanded.

NA,TRBJ1-1,NA,TRBV5-4,13,TGTGCCAGCAGCTTGGGGGGGGGCACTGAAGCTTTCTTT,CASSLGGGTEAFF
NA,TRBJ1-5,NA,TRBV12-3/TRBV12-4,12,TGTGCCACCAGACTCGGGTATCAGCCCCAGCATTTT,CATRLGYQPQHF
TRBD1,TRBJ2-1,NA,TRBV5-1,15,TGCGCCAGCAGCAGTGGGACAGGGCTTGAAAATGAGCAGTTCTTC,CASSSGTGLENEQFF
TRBD2,TRBJ2-3,NA,TRBV18,17,TGTGCCAGCTCACCTCCCGGTCTAGCGGGGGGCACAGATACGCAGTATTTT,CASSPPGLAGGTDTQYF
NA,TRBJ2-5,NA,TRBV5-6,14,TGTGCCAGCAGCTTGGGCAACTCAAGAGTGACCCAGTACTTC,CASSLGNSRVTQYF
NA,TRBJ2-7,NA,TRBV15,12,TGTGCCACCAGCAGAGATCGTCTCGAGCAGTACTTC,CATSRDRLEQYF
TRBD1,TRBJ2-7,NA,TRBV5-1,15,TGCGCCAGCAGCTTAGAGCCGGGACAGGGAGGCGAGCAGTACTTC,CASSLEPGQGGEQYF
TRBD2,TRBJ2-1,few,TRBV27,15,TGTGCCAGCAGTTTATCAAGCGGGGGTTACAATGAGCAGTTCTTC,CASSLSSGGYNEQFF
NA,TRBJ2-2,few,TRBV10-1,14,TGCGCCAGCCAGGGAAGCAGAGCCACCGGGGAGCTGTTTTTT,CASQGSRATGELFF
TRBD1,TRBJ2-1,NA,TRBV5-4,16,TGTGCCAGCAGCTTTCCTATTGGACAGGGCTACAATGAGCAGTTCTTC,CASSFPIGQGYNEQFF
TRBD2,TRBJ2-5,NA,TRBV11-1,14,TGTGCCAGCAGCTTAGCTTATACTAGCGGGTCCCTATACTTC,CASSLAYTSGSLYF
NA,TRBJ2-7,once,TRBV6-1,13,TGTGCCAGCAGTGAACCGCAGACACCCGAGCAGTACTTC,CASSEPQTPEQYF
NA,TRBJ1-2,NA,TRBV7-3,15,TGTGCCAGCAGCTTATCTCCAGGGCTCCACTATGGCTACACCTTC,CASSLSPGLHYGYTF
NA,TRBJ1-6,NA,TRBV5-1,18,TGCGCCAGCAGCTTGAGGGTTGCGGGGAGCTCCTATAATTCACCCCTCCACTTT,CASSLRVAGSSYNSPLHF
TRBD1,TRBJ2-2,few,TRBV9,17,TGTGCCAGCACCCAGAGGGGGGACAGGGTGGTCACCGGGGAGCTGTTTTTT,CASTQRGDRVVTGELFF
NA,TRBJ2-2,NA,TRBV19,15,TGTGCCAGTAGTAACCGGGACAAGAACACCGGGGAGCTGTTTTTT,CASSNRDKNTGELFF
TRBD1,TRBJ2-2,NA,TRBV14,15,TGTGCCAGCAGCCAGGGACAGATGAACACCGGGGAGCTGTTTTTT,CASSQGQMNTGELFF
NA,TRBJ1-1,once,TRBV3-1/TRBV3-2,12,TGTGCCAGCAGCCAATGGGGGGCTGAAGCTTTCTTT,CASSQWGAEAFF
TRBD2,TRBJ2-5,NA,TRBV2,15,TGTGCCAGCAAGGACAGACTAGCGGGGGGGGAGACCCAGTACTTC,CASKDRLAGGETQYF
TRBD1,TRBJ2-5,few,TRBV7-2,13,TGTGCCAGCAGCCGGGACAGACAAGAGACCCAGTACTTC,CASSRDRQETQYF
NA,TRBJ1-4,NA,TRBV18,11,TGTGCCAGCTCACTGCGAGAAAAACTGTTTTTT,CASSLREKLFF
NA,TRBJ1-2,NA,TRBV7-9,15,TGTGCCAGCAGCTTAGGGGCCGGATATCGGCATGGCTACACCTTC,CASSLGAGYRHGYTF
NA,TRBJ1-4,NA,TRBV4-2,15,TGTGCCAGCAGCCAAGGGACAGATATAACTGAAAAACTGTTTTTT,CASSQGTDITEKLFF
NA,TRBJ2-3,NA,TRBV7-2,17,TGTGCCAGCAGCTCCCCCGTGTGGGGACTCAACACAGATACGCAGTATTTT,CASSSPVWGLNTDTQYF
TRBD2,TRBJ2-1,NA,TRBV9,14,TGTGCCAGCAGCGTCCTCGGGGGGGCGAATGAGCAGTTCTTC,CASSVLGGANEQFF
TRBD1,TRBJ2-1,medium-sized,TRBV7-2,15,TGTGCCAGCAGCTTAGCGGCAGGGGGCTACAATGAGCAGTTCTTC,CASSLAAGGYNEQFF
NA,TRBJ2-7,once,TRBV11-3,14,TGTGCCAGCAGCTTAGCGGCAGGGATGGACGAGCAGTACTTC,CASSLAAGMDEQYF
TRBD1,TRBJ2-7,NA,TRBV6-1,17,TGTGCCAGCAGTGAAGCCTGGGACAGGGGAGCGTCCTACGAGCAGTACTTC,CASSEAWDRGASYEQYF
NA,TRBJ2-7,few,TRBV10-1,14,TGCGCCAGCAGTGATACCATGAAGCCCTACGAGCAGTACTTC,CASSDTMKPYEQYF
NA,TRBJ1-4,NA,TRBV28,14,TGTGCCAGCAGGGGGGGGGTGACGGGTGAAAAACTGTTTTTT,CASRGGVTGEKLFF
NA,TRBJ2-3,NA,TRBV30,14,TGTGCCTGGAGTGTATACGGGTTTACAGATACGCAGTATTTT,CAWSVYGFTDTQYF
TRBD1,TRBJ2-2,once,TRBV5-1,14,TGCGCCAACAGACAGGGGGAGGACACCGGGGAGCTGTTTTTT,CANRQGEDTGELFF
NA,TRBJ1-6,NA,TRBV27,15,TGTGCCAGCAAGGGACACAGCTCCTATAATTCACCCCTCCACTTT,CASKGHSSYNSPLHF
TRBD1,TRBJ2-7,NA,TRBV5-1,14,TGCGCCAGCAGCTCCGGACAGGGTGAACACGAGCAGTACTTC,CASSSGQGEHEQYF
NA,TRBJ1-5,NA,TRBV19,16,TGTGCCAGTAGTACCCTTTGGGCACATAGCAATCAGCCCCAGCATTTT,CASSTLWAHSNQPQHF
NA,TRBJ2-7,NA,TRBV6-2/TRBV6-3,14,TGTGCCAGCAGTTACAGGGGGTATTCCTACGAGCAGTACTTC,CASSYRGYSYEQYF
TRBD1,TRBJ1-4,NA,TRBV5-4,15,TGTGCCAGCAGCTCTCCGGGACAGGGTAATGAAAAACTGTTTTTT,CASSSPGQGNEKLFF
TRBD1,TRBJ1-4,NA,TRBV9,16,TGTGCCAGCAGCCCCAGACAGGGAGTACCTAATGAAAAACTGTTTTTT,CASSPRQGVPNEKLFF
TRBD1,TRBJ2-3,NA,TRBV5-1,14,TGCGCCAGCAGCTTGCAGGGGGCAGCAGATACGCAGTATTTT,CASSLQGAADTQYF
TRBD1,TRBJ2-5,NA,TRBV4-1,15,TGCGCCAGCAGCCAAGATGGGACAGGTGGAGAGACCCAGTACTTC,CASSQDGTGGETQYF
NA,TRBJ2-5,NA,TRBV30,13,TGTGCCTGGAGTCCCCCAGGGCTAGAGACCCAGTACTTC,CAWSPPGLETQYF
TRBD1,TRBJ2-7,NA,TRBV10-1,15,TGCGCCAGCAGTGAGCACAGGGGGAGCTCCTACGAGCAGTACTTC,CASSEHRGSSYEQYF
TRBD1,TRBJ1-5,NA,TRBV4-2,16,TGTGCCAGCAGCCAAGAGGTAGGGGGCCGCAATCAGCCCCAGCATTTT,CASSQEVGGRNQPQHF
TRBD2,TRBJ2-5,NA,TRBV5-4,15,TGTGCCAGCAGCTTGGTCCTAGCGGGGGTAGAGACCCAGTACTTC,CASSLVLAGVETQYF
NA,TRBJ1-4,NA,TRBV30,15,TGTGCCTTGGAGGCCTTTCAGATAACTAATGAAAAACTGTTTTTT,CALEAFQITNEKLFF
TRBD1,TRBJ1-1,NA,TRBV5-1,13,TGCGCCAGCAGTAGACAGGGTGGGACTGAAGCTTTCTTT,CASSRQGGTEAFF
TRBD2,TRBJ2-3,NA,TRBV6-5,15,TGTGCCAGCAGCCCGGGACGGGGGGGCACAGATACGCAGTATTTT,CASSPGRGGTDTQYF
NA,TRBJ2-7,NA,TRBV7-3,13,TGTGCCAGCAGCTTAAACGGGGTACGCGAGCAGTACTTC,CASSLNGVREQYF
NA,TRBJ1-1,few,TRBV30,12,TGTGCCAAACAGGGCATGAACACTGAAGCTTTCTTT,CAKQGMNTEAFF
NA,TRBJ2-7,NA,TRBV5-1,13,TGCGCCAGCAGCTTGGCCTCCGGCTACGAGCAGTACTTC,CASSLASGYEQYF